The 28 T cell receptor beta chains below all came from one sample that was sequenced in a study of response to subunit inactivated influenza vaccine. In TCRdb, the RT-PCR reads were re-called with MiXCR into one record per CDR3 protein. The sample gives around 710,000 distinct CDR3 sequences, 14% of which show up once; around 7.3% is in the top ten. Sequences were derived from PBMCs from blood, sampled approximately 15 days before vaccination. The receptors originated from a man aged 50-60 years who received an inactivated influenza vaccine.

The CDR3 loop is CAISAGTANQETQYF. DNA for the CDR3: TGTGCCATCAGTGCCGGGACAGCTAATCAAGAGACCCAGTACTTC. V is TRBV10-3 and J is TRBJ2-5; 7 positions agree with TRBD1. The CDR3 loop spans 15 amino acids. Per germline, CDR1 ENHRY and CDR2 SYGVKD. The junction had 7 bases not matched to a gene; V was cut back by 4 bases and J by 2 bases.

This sequence joins TRBV3-1 and TRBJ2-1; D ambiguous. The CDR3 length is 13 residues. The germline V and J ends were trimmed by 4 bases and 9 bases, with 13 bases remaining between them. From germline, CDR1 is LGHDT and CDR2 YNNKEL (reference sequence). CDR3 in amino acids: CASSRNQVGEQFF. The CDR3 coding sequence is TGTGCCAGCAGCCGGAACCAGGTTGGTGAGCAGTTCTTC.

The chain carries TRBV15 and TRBJ2-7; D is perhaps TRBD2 (5 bases). The CDR3 loop spans 17 amino acids. CDR1 is LNHNV and CDR2 is YYDKDF in the germline V gene (reference sequence). The germline V and J ends were trimmed by 1 base and 3 bases, with 19 bases remaining between them. CDR3 protein: CATSRAATGLYDYEQYF. CDR3 coding DNA: TGTGCCACCAGCAGAGCCGCCACTGGACTTTACGACTACGAGCAGTACTTC.

V usage is TRBV20-1 and J usage is TRBJ2-5, with TRBD2 matching 10 bases. Germline CDR1 is DFQATT and CDR2 is SNEGSKA (reference sequence). The CDR3 is made up of 16 amino acids. V shed 0 bases and J 5 bases; nucleotides not matched to a gene: 9. DNA of the CDR3: TGCAGTGCTAGAGATCCGGCTAGCGGGAGCGGGGAGACCCAGTACTTC. Translating gives CSARDPASGSGETQYF.

The genes are TRBV15 and TRBJ2-2, with no clear D. Germline assignment: CDR1 LNHNV and CDR2 YYDKDF (reference sequence). With 0 bases removed from V and 5 bases from J, the gap between germline ends came to 10 bases. CDR3 length: 15 residues. CDR3: CATSRDRLVTGELFF. In DNA, the CDR3 is TGTGCCACCAGCAGAGATAGGTTGGTGACCGGGGAGCTGTTTTTT.

This clonotype was counted only a few times. The genes are TRBV6-2 or TRBV6-3 and TRBJ1-5, with 7 bases lining up with TRBD1. CDR3 length: 12 amino acids. Germline CDR1 MNHEY, CDR2 SVGEGT. The V segment lost 6 bases and the J segment 11 bases; nucleotides outside the gene matches: 7. The CDR3: CASRSGGLAQHF. The CDR3 nucleotides read TGTGCCAGCAGATCAGGGGGGTTGGCCCAGCATTTT.

V usage is TRBV11-1 and J usage is TRBJ1-3; TRBD1 matches at 9 bases. Germline V gene sequence: CDR1 SGHAT, CDR2 FQDESV (reference sequence). This CDR3 is built from 18 residues. The junction had 11 bases not matched to a gene; V was cut back by 5 bases and J by 0 bases. CDR3 amino acids: CASSRRPGQGSSGNTIYF. The CDR3 DNA sequence: TGTGCCAGCAGCCGCCGTCCGGGACAGGGATCCTCTGGAAACACCATATATTTT.

The V call is TRBV4-2, the J call TRBJ2-5; D perhaps matches TRBD2 (5 bases). V gave up 1 base and J gave up 1 base, with 10 bases separating them. This CDR3 spans 15 amino acids. Germline CDR1 is LGHNA and CDR2 is YNFKEQ. The CDR3 region is CASSQGAGAQETQYF. CDR3 sequence (DNA): TGTGCCAGCAGCCAAGGGGCGGGCGCCCAAGAGACCCAGTACTTC.

The chain has TRBV5-1 and TRBJ2-1, with a weak D call TRBD1 (6 bases). The ends were cut back, 1 base at V and 9 bases at J, with 23 bases in the middle. CDR1 and CDR2 (germline): SGHRS, YFSETQ. This CDR3 is 17 amino acids long. CDR3 DNA: TGCGCCAGCAGCTTGCGGTCGCTCAACAGTGTAGGGGGTGAGCAGTTCTTC. Protein sequence: CASSLRSLNSVGGEQFF.

There are a few counts of this clonotype. The chain couples TRBV5-1 to TRBJ2-1; 8 bases are a match to TRBD1. V dropped 4 bases and J dropped 5; count of bases not matched to a gene: 5. This CDR3 spans 14 amino acids. Germline assignment: CDR1 SGHRS and CDR2 YFSETQ. CDR3 sequence: CASSAGQVNNEQFF. As DNA, the CDR3 is TGCGCCAGCAGCGCGGGACAGGTGAACAATGAGCAGTTCTTC.

This clonotype was counted only a few times. The CDR3 nucleotides read TGTGCCACCAGCAGCGAACAGGGGCTGAGAAACACCATATATTTT. Its protein product is CATSSEQGLRNTIYF. The chain combines TRBV15 with TRBJ1-3; 7 nucleotides align to TRBD1. Germline-derived CDR1 and CDR2 are LNHNV and YYDKDF (reference sequence). The CDR3 covers 15 residues. J lost 5 bases, V lost 3 bases, and 7 bases had no gene match. Filled out from reference TRBV15 and TRBJ1-3, the complete variable domain reads DAMVIQNPRYQVTQFGKPVTLSCSQTLNHNVMYWYQQKSSQAPKLLFHYYDKDFNNEADTPDNFQSRRPNTSFCFLDIRSPGLGDTAMYLCATSSEQGLRNTIYFGEGSWLTVV.

The chain recombines TRBV15 with TRBJ1-5; 7 nucleotides align to TRBD1. This CDR3 comprises 14 residues. V was pared by 0 bases and J by 11 bases, with 7 bases of the junction left unmatched. Germline values: CDR1 LNHNV, CDR2 YYDKDF (reference sequence). CDR3 in amino acids: CATSREKGAGTQHF. The CDR3 bases are TGTGCCACCAGCAGAGAGAAGGGGGCAGGGACCCAGCATTTT.

The gene calls are TRBV7-9 and TRBJ2-3; D gene uncertain. This CDR3 is 10 amino acids long. CDR1 is SEHNR, CDR2 FQNEAQ, per germline (reference sequence). V shed 8 bases and J shed 10 bases, with 10 bases lying between them. The CDR3 is CASGDTAQYF. As DNA, the CDR3 is TGTGCCAGCGGAGATACTGCGCAGTATTTT.

The CDR3 protein is CASSYRFGSGDFSSYEQYF. CDR3 DNA sequence: TGTGCCAGCAGTTATCGGTTTGGTAGCGGGGATTTTAGCTCCTACGAGCAGTACTTC. The rearrangement links TRBV6-5 to TRBJ2-7; 8 bases map to TRBD2. Germline CDR1 MNHEY, CDR2 SVGAGI. J lost 0 bases, V lost 3 bases, and 16 bases had no gene match. This CDR3 is built from 19 residues.

This clonotype was seen many times. The chain combines TRBV29-1 with TRBJ2-2; 10 nucleotides match TRBD2. The CDR3 runs 14 residues. V shed 5 bases and J 5 bases; nucleotides not matched to a gene: 5. CDR1 is SQVTM, CDR2 ANQGSEA, per germline. The CDR3 sequence: CSVSQAGGTGELFF. In DNA form, the CDR3 reads TGCAGCGTTTCCCAAGCGGGAGGGACCGGGGAGCTGTTTTTT.

The table lists this clonotype with a few counts. V usage is TRBV12-3 or TRBV12-4 and J usage is TRBJ2-7; perhaps D is TRBD1 or TRBD2 (7 bases each). V lost 6 bases and J lost 3, with 15 bases in between. The CDR3 is made up of 14 amino acids. The CDR3 DNA is TGTGCCAGCAGCGGGGGGACAGAACGCTACGAGCAGTACTTC. Amino acids: CASSGGTERYEQYF.

The V gene is TRBV20-1, the J gene TRBJ1-6; tentative D call: TRBD1 (5 bases). V lost 3 bases to trimming and J lost 0 bases, with 12 bases between them. In germline, CDR1 is DFQATT, CDR2 SNEGSKA (reference sequence). The CDR3 extends over 16 amino acids. The CDR3 region has the DNA TGCAGTGCTAGGTCGGACAAAAGCTCCTATAATTCACCCCTCCACTTT. It encodes CSARSDKSSYNSPLHF.

J is TRBJ1-6 and V is TRBV27; no definite D call. The germline V gene has CDR1 MNHEY and CDR2 SMNVEV (reference sequence). The CDR3 has 16 residues. Between the trimmed V and J ends, which lost 3 bases and 4 bases, there was a span of 13 bases. CDR3 coding DNA: TGTGCCAGCAGTTTTGCCTTGGGCAGATATAATTCACCCCTCCACTTT. This encodes CASSFALGRYNSPLHF.

This clonotype was seen a few times. The chain links TRBV13 to TRBJ2-3, with TRBD1 matching 11 bases. Germline assignment: CDR1 PRHDT and CDR2 FYEKMQ (reference sequence). V lost 3 bases and J lost 5; bases outside the gene matches: 10. The CDR3 runs 17 residues. The CDR3 bases are TGTGCCAGCAGCTTGATTTCCGGACAGGGGGCTGGAGATACGCAGTATTTT. Protein sequence: CASSLISGQGAGDTQYF.

Details on this clonotype: Given a much more abundant clone one base away, this may be a read error. The V and J genes are TRBV12-3 or TRBV12-4 and TRBJ2-1; D is undetermined. CDR3 length: 14 amino acids. Trimming took 1 base from V and 4 from J, leaving 8 bases between them. CDR3 residues: CASSLGTRYNEQFF. DNA of the CDR3: TGTGCCAGCAGTTTAGGGACCAGGTACAATGAGCAGTTCTTC.

This clonotype was observed a few times. The chain couples TRBV15 to TRBJ2-2; 11 bases agree with TRBD2. Trimming took 3 bases from V and 2 from J; bases not matched to a gene: 11. CDR1 is LNHNV and CDR2 is YYDKDF in the germline V gene (reference sequence). The CDR3 spans 19 residues. The CDR3 protein is CATSSTRLAGRPNTGELFF. CDR3 DNA sequence: TGTGCCACCAGCAGTACCCGACTAGCGGGGAGACCCAACACCGGGGAGCTGTTTTTT.

The chain employs TRBV19 and TRBJ1-1; D gene ambiguous. This CDR3 is built from 13 residues. Looked up from germline, CDR1 is LNHDA and CDR2 is SQIVND (reference sequence). Trimming removed 5 bases from V and 6 bases from J, with 13 bases in between. CDR3 loop: CASSVNRIPEAFF. As DNA, the CDR3 is TGTGCCAGTAGTGTCAACAGAATCCCTGAAGCTTTCTTT. Full variable domain (outside the CDR3, taken from reference TRBV19 and TRBJ1-1): DGGITQSPKYLFRKEGQNVTLSCEQNLNHDAMYWYRQDPGQGLRLIYYSQIVNDFQKGDIAEGYSVSREKKESFPLTVTSAQKNPTAFYLCASSVNRIPEAFFGQGTRLTVV.

This clonotype occurred a few times. The CDR3, as DNA: TGCAGTGCCAAACAGGGGTTTCAGCCCCAGCATTTT. Its translation: CSAKQGFQPQHF. The J gene is TRBJ1-5, the V gene TRBV20-1; 7 bases fit TRBD1. In germline, CDR1 is DFQATT, CDR2 SNEGSKA (reference sequence). V gave up 6 bases and J gave up 6 bases; unmatched junction bases: 5. The CDR3 sequence is 12 residues long.

The rearrangement joins TRBV7-9 to TRBJ2-1, with D hard to call. In germline, CDR1 is SEHNR, CDR2 FQNEAQ (reference sequence). Trimming shortened V by 1 base and J by 15 bases, and 19 bases separated the two germline ends. This CDR3 comprises 14 residues. The CDR3 nucleotides read TGTGCCAGCAGCTTAGAAGCCGGCTACGAAACGGGGTTCTTC. Translation gives CASSLEAGYETGFF.

This clonotype has just a few counts. CDR3 amino acids: CAISRAGASYGYTF. The CDR3 DNA sequence: TGTGCCATCAGTCGTGCAGGGGCGAGCTATGGCTACACCTTC. The V and J genes are TRBV10-3 and TRBJ1-2; weak D call: TRBD1 (6 bases). Germline CDR1 ENHRY, CDR2 SYGVKD. Deletions cut 5 bases from V and 4 bases from J, with 14 bases between. The CDR3 loop spans 14 amino acids.

This clonotype was counted ten times or more. This rearrangement joins TRBV5-1 to TRBJ2-3; 7 bases agree with TRBD2. Germline V CDR1 and CDR2: SGHRS, YFSETQ. The V segment lost 5 bases and the J segment 2 bases; nucleotides outside the gene matches: 5. This CDR3 is built from 14 residues. For the CDR3, the DNA is TGCGCCAGCAGACTAGCGACCGACACAGATACGCAGTATTTT. Protein: CASRLATDTDTQYF.

The chain carries TRBV20-1 and TRBJ2-7, with D tentatively TRBD1 or TRBD2 (7 bases each). CDR3 size: 14 residues. The germline gives CDR1 DFQATT, CDR2 SNEGSKA (reference sequence). V lost 6 bases and J lost 7, with 22 bases in between. The CDR3 protein is CSAGLQGPGGEQYF. DNA for the CDR3: TGCAGTGCGGGACTACAGGGGCCAGGGGGAGAGCAGTACTTC.

The V call is TRBV6-2 or TRBV6-3, the J call TRBJ1-1; no reliable D call. Between the trimmed V and J ends, which lost 7 bases and 4 bases, there was a span of 22 bases. Germline lookup yields CDR1 MNHEY and CDR2 SVGEGT. This CDR3 comprises 16 residues. The CDR3 here is CASNPTAGTSGTEAFF. CDR3 bases: TGTGCCAGCAACCCCACGGCCGGCACATCAGGCACTGAAGCTTTCTTT.